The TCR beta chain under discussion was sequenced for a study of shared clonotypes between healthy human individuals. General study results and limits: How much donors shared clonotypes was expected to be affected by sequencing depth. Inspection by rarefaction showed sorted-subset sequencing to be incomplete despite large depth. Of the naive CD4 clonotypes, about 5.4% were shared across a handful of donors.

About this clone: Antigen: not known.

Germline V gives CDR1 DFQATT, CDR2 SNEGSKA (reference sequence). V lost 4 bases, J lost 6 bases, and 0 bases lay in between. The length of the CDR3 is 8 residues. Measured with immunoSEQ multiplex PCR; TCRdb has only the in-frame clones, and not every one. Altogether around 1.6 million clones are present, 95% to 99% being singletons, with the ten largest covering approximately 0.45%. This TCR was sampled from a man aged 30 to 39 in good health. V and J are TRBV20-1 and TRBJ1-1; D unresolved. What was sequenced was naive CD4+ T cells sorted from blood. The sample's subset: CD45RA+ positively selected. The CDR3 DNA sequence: TGCAGTGCTACTGAAGCTTTCTTT. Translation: CSATEAFF.